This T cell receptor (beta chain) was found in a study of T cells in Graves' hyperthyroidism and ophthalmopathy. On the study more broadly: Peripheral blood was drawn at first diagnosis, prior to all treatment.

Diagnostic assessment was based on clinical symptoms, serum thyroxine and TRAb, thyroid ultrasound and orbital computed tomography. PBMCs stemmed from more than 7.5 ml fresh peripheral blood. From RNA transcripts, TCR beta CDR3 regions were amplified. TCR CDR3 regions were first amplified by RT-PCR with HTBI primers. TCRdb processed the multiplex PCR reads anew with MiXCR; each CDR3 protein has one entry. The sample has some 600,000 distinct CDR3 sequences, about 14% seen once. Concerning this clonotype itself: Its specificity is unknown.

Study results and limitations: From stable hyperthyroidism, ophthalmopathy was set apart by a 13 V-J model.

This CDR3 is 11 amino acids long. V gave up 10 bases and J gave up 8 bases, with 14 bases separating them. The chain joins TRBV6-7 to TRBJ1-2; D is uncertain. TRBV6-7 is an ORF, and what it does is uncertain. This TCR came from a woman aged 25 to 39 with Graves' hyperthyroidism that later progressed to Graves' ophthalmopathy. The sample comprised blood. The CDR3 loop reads CATPSDGGYTF. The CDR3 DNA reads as TGTGCCACCCCGTCCGACGGGGGCTACACCTTC.